This is a list of T cell receptor beta chains from one sample in a study of blood T cell repertoires in COVID-19. The data were produced by immunoSEQ multiplex PCR, yet TCRdb's version contains in-frame clones alone and is incomplete. The sample carries 250,000 to 350,000 clones, approximately 88% recorded once. Sequencing was carried out using peripheral blood. Receptors originate from a human donor with COVID-19, enrolled during active disease. The donor label of this sample is uncertain. Each CDR3 is given with its conserved first and last residue. D genes are given only for firm matches. A row's size may be missing; if present it is once, few, many or a size class.

v_gene	abundance	d_gene	j_gene	CDR3nt	CDR3aa
TRBV3-1/TRBV3-2	NA	TRBD2	TRBJ2-3	TGTGCCAGCAGCCAAGGTATCGCGGGAGGGGTAGATACGCAGTATTTT	CASSQGIAGGVDTQYF
TRBV28	NA	TRBD2	TRBJ2-7	TGTGCCAGCAGTCCCGGGGGGAGCTACGAGCAGTACTTC	CASSPGGSYEQYF
TRBV29-1	NA	NA	TRBJ1-1	TGCAGCGTTACACAGGGCTACACTGAAGCTTTCTTT	CSVTQGYTEAFF
TRBV15	once	NA	TRBJ2-7	TGTGCCACCAGCAGAGATCCGAGCTACGAGCAGTACTTC	CATSRDPSYEQYF
TRBV4-3	NA	NA	TRBJ2-7	TGCGCCAGCAGCCAAAACAGGGTCGGGAGGGAGCAGTACTTC	CASSQNRVGREQYF
TRBV28	NA	NA	TRBJ2-7	TGTGCCAGCAGTGGGTTTCAGGGTGTGGCCTACGAGCAGTACTTC	CASSGFQGVAYEQYF
TRBV27	NA	TRBD1	TRBJ1-5	TGTGCCAGCAGTTCCGGACAGGGAGTGAATCAGCCCCAGCATTTT	CASSSGQGVNQPQHF
TRBV18	NA	NA	TRBJ2-7	TGTGCCAGCTCACCCGGGACAAGCTCCTACGAGCAGTACTTC	CASSPGTSSYEQYF
TRBV24-1	NA	NA	TRBJ2-1	TGTGCCACCAGTGATTTCTCAGGGGATGAGCAGTTCTTC	CATSDFSGDEQFF
TRBV5-1	NA	TRBD2	TRBJ2-1	TGCGCCAGCAGTCCTGGGCTAGCGGGAGGGCTAGGATCCTACAATGAGCAGTTCTTC	CASSPGLAGGLGSYNEQFF
TRBV9	NA	NA	TRBJ1-1	TGTGCCAGCAGCGTAAAGGGGGAGAACACTGAAGCTTTCTTT	CASSVKGENTEAFF
TRBV4-1	NA	NA	TRBJ1-2	TGCGCCAGCAGCCAGACAAGCACAAGGGGCTACACCTTC	CASSQTSTRGYTF
TRBV5-4	NA	NA	TRBJ2-1	TGTGCCAGCAGCTTTGGACTGGTACAAGGAGGGTTCTTC	CASSFGLVQGGFF
TRBV7-3	NA	NA	TRBJ2-3	TGTGCCAGCAGCGCACCCCCCCCCGGGGGACGGGAACGGGATACGCAGTATTTT	CASSAPPPGGRERDTQYF
TRBV5-6	once	TRBD1	TRBJ1-1	TGTGCCAGCAGCCTGACAGGGCCCACTGAAGCTTTCTTT	CASSLTGPTEAFF
TRBV4-3	NA	NA	TRBJ1-2	TGCGCCAGCAGCCAAGATCGGGTTTTCTCTAACTATGGCTACACCTTC	CASSQDRVFSNYGYTF
TRBV7-6	NA	TRBD1	TRBJ1-1	TGTGCCAGCAGCTCCGAGACAGGGGGCCAAGCTTTCTTT	CASSSETGGQAFF
TRBV9	few	NA	TRBJ2-7	TGTGCCAGCAGCGTAGAGGCAGCGGTCTACGAGCAGTACTTC	CASSVEAAVYEQYF